What follows describes a single T cell receptor (beta chain). No antigen is known for it. TCRdb's copy holds only in-frame clones and misses some; the assay was immunoSEQ multiplex PCR. Of under 2,500,000 clones listed, 95% are singletons. CDR3 size: 13 residues. Trimming took 3 bases from V and 4 from J, leaving 9 bases between them. These data originate in a study of shared clonotypes between healthy human individuals. Study-wide results and caveats: Unshared clonotypes carried lower generation probabilities than those common to all four donors.

This receptor was obtained from a man aged 18-30 years in good health. Sequenced: naive CD4+ T cells sorted from blood. This sample's subset: CD45RA+ positively selected. This chain links TRBV23-1 with TRBJ1-2; no clear D gene. TRBV23-1 is reported as an ORF; its role is uncertain. The CDR3 here is CASSQTAPYGYTF. In nucleotides, the CDR3 is TGCGCCAGCAGTCAGACGGCGCCCTATGGCTACACCTTC.